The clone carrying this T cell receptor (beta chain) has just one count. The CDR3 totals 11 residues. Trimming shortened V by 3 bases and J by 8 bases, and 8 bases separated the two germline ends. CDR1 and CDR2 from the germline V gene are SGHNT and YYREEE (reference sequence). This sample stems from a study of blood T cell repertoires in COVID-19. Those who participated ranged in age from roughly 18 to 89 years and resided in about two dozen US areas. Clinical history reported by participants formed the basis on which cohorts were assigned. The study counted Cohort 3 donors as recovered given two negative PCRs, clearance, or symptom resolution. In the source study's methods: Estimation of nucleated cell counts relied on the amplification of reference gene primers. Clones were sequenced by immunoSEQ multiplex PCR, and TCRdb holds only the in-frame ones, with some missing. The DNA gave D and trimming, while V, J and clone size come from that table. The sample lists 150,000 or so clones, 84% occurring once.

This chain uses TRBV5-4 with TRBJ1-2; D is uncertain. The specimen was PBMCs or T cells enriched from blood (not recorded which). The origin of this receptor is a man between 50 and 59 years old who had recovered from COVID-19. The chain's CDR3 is CASSSGGGYTF. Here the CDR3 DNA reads TGTGCCAGCAGCTCGGGAGGCGGCTACACCTTC.